The 10 T cell receptor beta chains in this list originate from one sample, sequenced in a study of T cells in Graves' hyperthyroidism and ophthalmopathy. Researchers amplified the TCR beta CDR3 regions from RNA transcripts. The HTBI primer set was used in a first-round RT-PCR of the TCR CDR3. TCRdb processed the multiplex PCR reads anew with MiXCR; each CDR3 protein has one entry. Altogether under 700,000 distinct CDR3 sequences are present, about 43% being singletons, with the ten largest covering about 7.9%. The sequencing sample was made of peripheral blood or thyroid tissue (not recorded which). Receptors originate from a woman between 18 and 29 years old with Graves' hyperthyroidism.

This clonotype was observed a handful of times. The rearrangement uses TRBV12-3 or TRBV12-4 and TRBJ1-2; D is unresolved. The CDR3 is 12 amino acids. Trimming left V 5 bases short and J 7 bases short, with 11 bases between. In nucleotides, the CDR3 is TGTGCCAGCAGTCACCAGGATCCTGGCTACACCTTC. Translation gives CASSHQDPGYTF.

The V and J genes are TRBV19 and TRBJ2-7; 7 positions match TRBD2. The germline gives CDR1 LNHDA, CDR2 SQIVND (reference sequence). Trimming removed 3 bases from V and 3 bases from J; junction bases left unmatched: 5. This CDR3 is 14 amino acids long. DNA of the CDR3: TGTGCCAGTAGTATCAGCGGGAAAGTCTACGAGCAGTACTTC. Protein: CASSISGKVYEQYF.

This clonotype was counted at least ten times. V usage is TRBV7-9 and J usage is TRBJ1-2; maybe TRBD1 (5 bases). The CDR3 has 14 amino acids. V lost 6 bases and J lost 8, with 19 bases in between. Germline CDR1 is SEHNR and CDR2 is FQNEAQ (reference sequence). The CDR3 is CASRSRDSRVGYTF. The CDR3 region has the DNA TGTGCCAGCAGGTCCCGGGACTCCCGTGTCGGCTACACCTTC.

The chain has TRBV25-1 and TRBJ2-7; 9 nucleotides line up with TRBD2. V shed 6 bases, J shed 4 bases, and the junction held 10 bases outside the gene matches. CDR1 is MGHDK, CDR2 SYGVNS, per germline. CDR3 length equals 15 residues. CDR3 bases: TGTGCCAGCAGACCACTAGCGGGCGGTGTTTACGAGCAGTACTTC. Encoded protein: CASRPLAGGVYEQYF.

The chain has TRBV20-1 and TRBJ1-5; 7 positions agree with TRBD1. The CDR3 sequence is 14 residues long. Germline assignment: CDR1 DFQATT and CDR2 SNEGSKA (reference sequence). J lost 5 bases, V lost 5 bases, and 9 bases had no gene match. The CDR3 is CSASPGTEDQPQHF. The CDR3 DNA sequence: TGCAGTGCTTCCCCCGGGACAGAAGATCAGCCCCAGCATTTT.

In its sample, this clonotype was seen many times. The chain employs TRBV10-1 and TRBJ1-2; D unclear. This CDR3 comprises 13 residues. V lost 2 bases and J lost 4, with 8 bases in between. Germline V lookup: CDR1 WNHNN, CDR2 SYGVQD (reference sequence). The CDR3 protein is CASSEDGSYGYTF. CDR3 bases: TGCGCCAGCAGTGAGGACGGGAGCTATGGCTACACCTTC.

The chain links TRBV7-3 to TRBJ2-2; 8 bases match TRBD2. CDR1 and CDR2 (germline): SGHTA, FQGTGA. This CDR3 is built from 15 residues. Unmatched junction bases numbered 1, after V lost 0 bases and J lost 4 bases. The CDR3 spells CASSLTSGITGELFF. Written as DNA, the CDR3 is TGTGCCAGCAGCTTAACTAGCGGGATCACCGGGGAGCTGTTTTTT.

This clonotype occurred many times. This rearrangement joins TRBV7-8 to TRBJ2-6, with no clear D. CDR3 length: 13 residues. Germline V gene lookup returns CDR1 SGHVS and CDR2 FQNEAQ. V lost 7 bases to trimming and J lost 1 base, with 5 bases between them. This CDR3 is CASITSGANVLTF. For the CDR3, the DNA is TGTGCCAGCATTACATCTGGGGCCAACGTCCTGACTTTC.

V and J are TRBV7-9 and TRBJ2-7; D remains unclear. V was trimmed by 3 bases and J by 7 bases, leaving 10 bases between them. The CDR3 covers 12 residues. Germline CDR1 SEHNR, CDR2 FQNEAQ (reference sequence). CDR3 bases: TGTGCCAGCAGCTTTCGTCCTGAAGAGCAGTACTTC. Translating gives CASSFRPEEQYF.

This clonotype was recorded many times. The gene calls are TRBV10-3 and TRBJ1-2, with 7 bases fitting TRBD1. CDR3 length equals 15 residues. Germline loops: CDR1 ENHRY, CDR2 SYGVKD. V was pared by 2 bases and J by 2 bases, with 5 bases of the junction left unmatched. CDR3 protein: CAISETGTVNYGYTF. The CDR3 coding sequence is TGTGCCATCAGTGAGACCGGGACAGTCAACTATGGCTACACCTTC.